This T cell receptor beta chain was sequenced in a study of blood T cell repertoires in COVID-19. Study-wide background: The cDNA or gDNA used as material had been derived from T cells, B-cell-depleted T cells, or PBMCs.

This table comes from immunoSEQ multiplex PCR, and its TCRdb copy is limited to in-frame clones, with some not included. The sample carries 35,000 to 40,000 clones, roughly 87% recorded once. The sample comprised peripheral blood. The receptor was derived from a man aged 55-75 years with COVID-19, enrolled during active disease.

As DNA, the CDR3 is TGCGCCAGCAGCCATAGGGACAGGGGGATTACTGAAGCTTTCTTT. Translation gives CASSHRDRGITEAFF. V is TRBV4-1 and J is TRBJ1-1, with TRBD1 matching over 11 bases. V trimming: 3 bases; J trimming: 5 bases; junction bases outside the gene matches: 5. Germline V gene data show CDR1 as MGHRA and CDR2 as YSYEKL. The CDR3 has 15 amino acids.